These 28 T cell receptor beta chains came from one sample sequenced in a study of breast tumors, draining lymph nodes, adjacent tissues. TCRdb independently ran MiXCR on the multiplex PCR reads; one entry per CDR3 protein. The data hold 190,000 or so distinct CDR3 sequences, with roughly 31% observed a single time. Axillary draining lymph nodes of breast cancer patients supplied the node samples. The sample consisted of axillary lymph node tissue. The receptors originated from a female donor with breast cancer. Some clones in this sample may be carry-over from other donors' samples.

This clonotype came up many times. This chain joins TRBV5-1 and TRBJ2-7; 9 nucleotides align to TRBD1. Trimming at V came to 0 bases and at J to 4 bases, leaving 5 bases not matched to a gene. CDR3 length equals 15 residues. CDR1 is SGHRS and CDR2 is YFSETQ in the germline V gene. CDR3 sequence (DNA): TGCGCCAGCAGCTTGGGGGGGACAGGGTTTTACGAGCAGTACTTC. The encoded protein is CASSLGGTGFYEQYF. The full variable domain, its missing parts supplied by reference TRBV5-1 and TRBJ2-7, is KAGVTQTPRYLIKTRGQQVTLSCSPISGHRSVSWYQQTPGQGLQFLFEYFSETQRNKGNFPGRFSGRQFSNSRSEMNVSTLELGDSALYLCASSLGGTGFYEQYFGPGTRLTVT.

The rearrangement links TRBV20-1 to TRBJ2-2; TRBD2 matches at 8 bases. Germline V lookup: CDR1 DFQATT, CDR2 SNEGSKA (reference sequence). The length of the CDR3 is 16 residues. The ends lost 5 bases at V and 5 bases at J; junction bases unmatched: 13. CDR3 coding DNA: TGCAGTGCTCCCCCCCCCGGGACTAGGGAAACCGGGGAGCTGTTTTTT. Its translation is CSAPPPGTRETGELFF.

There are many counts of this clonotype. The genes are TRBV4-3 and TRBJ2-3; 10 nucleotides align to TRBD2. This CDR3 comprises 17 residues. J was trimmed by 4 bases and V by 0 bases; bases with no gene match: 7. Germline-derived CDR1 and CDR2 are LGHNA and YSLEER. In DNA form, the CDR3 reads TGCGCCAGCAGCCAAGAAAGGAATAGCGGGAGGTCAGATACGCAGTATTTT. Translation: CASSQERNSGRSDTQYF.

The rearrangement links TRBV5-4 to TRBJ2-1; D remains unclear. The CDR3 is 17 residues long. CDR1 SGHNT and CDR2 YYREEE come from the germline V gene (reference sequence). Trimming removed 4 bases at V and 1 base at J, with 18 bases between. CDR3: CASSPEIAMGSYNEQFF. The CDR3 DNA reads TGTGCCAGCAGCCCGGAGATTGCGATGGGGTCCTACAATGAGCAGTTCTTC.

This clonotype was found many times. The gene calls are TRBV7-9 and TRBJ1-2; a possible D gene is TRBD1 (6 bases). Germline CDR1 SEHNR, CDR2 FQNEAQ (reference sequence). The V end was cut by 1 base, the J end by 6 bases, with 15 bases between. The CDR3 has 15 amino acids. The CDR3 DNA is TGTGCCAGCAGCTTAGACAGGTCTAAGGGGGATGGCTACACCTTC. It translates to CASSLDRSKGDGYTF.

This clonotype was found many times. The chain couples TRBV20-1 to TRBJ2-1; TRBD1 might be the D (7 bases). V lost 3 bases and J 5 bases, leaving 14 bases between the germline ends. This CDR3 comprises 14 residues. Germline V gives CDR1 DFQATT, CDR2 SNEGSKA (reference sequence). This CDR3 reads CSARAGGPNNEQFF. In DNA, the CDR3 is TGCAGTGCTAGGGCAGGGGGGCCCAACAATGAGCAGTTCTTC.

This clonotype was seen many times. V and J are TRBV7-8 and TRBJ2-7; TRBD2 matches 7 bases. The V and J ends lost 5 bases and 4 bases, in that order; junction bases with no gene match: 8. Germline loops: CDR1 SGHVS, CDR2 FQNEAQ. This CDR3 is 14 amino acids long. CDR3 region: CASSREGGLYEQYF. In nucleotides, the CDR3 is TGTGCCAGCAGCAGGGAGGGCGGGTTGTACGAGCAGTACTTC.

This clonotype was found many times. The chain has TRBV2 and TRBJ2-1, with 9 bases that match TRBD1. V shed 5 bases, J shed 9 bases, and the junction held 8 bases outside the gene matches. Germline CDR1 reads SNHLY; CDR2 reads FYNNEI. This CDR3 contains 14 residues. The CDR3 DNA sequence: TGTGCCAGCAGTTGGACAGGGGTGGGTGGTGAGCAGTTCTTC. This translates into CASSWTGVGGEQFF.

The chain carries TRBV3-2 and TRBJ2-1; the table's D call, TRBD2, was not checked against the DNA. TRBV3-2 represents a pseudogene. The CDR3 contains 13 residues. CDR3 protein: CASSHILADEQFF. The CDR3 nucleotides are TGTGCCAGCAGCCACATACTAGCCGATGAGCAGTTCTTC.

The sample holds many counts of this clonotype. The chain joins TRBV2 to TRBJ1-5; D gene unclear. The CDR3 covers 13 residues. V was trimmed by 4 bases and J by 4 bases, leaving 8 bases between them. The germline gives CDR1 SNHLY, CDR2 FYNNEI. CDR3 protein: CASSGGVNQPQHF. The DNA for the CDR3 is TGTGCCAGCAGTGGCGGTGTAAATCAGCCCCAGCATTTT.

This clonotype appeared many times. The V call is TRBV5-6, the J call TRBJ1-5; no definite D call. V shed 0 bases and J shed 8 bases, with 9 bases lying between them. The CDR3 is made up of 13 amino acids. Germline CDR1 reads SGHDT; CDR2 reads YYEEEE. The CDR3: CASSLGSGKPQHF. CDR3 coding DNA: TGTGCCAGCAGCTTGGGTAGTGGGAAGCCCCAGCATTTT.

This clonotype came up many times. The junction does not match germline at one end; this may be a read error. The CDR3 nucleotides are TGCGCCAGCAGCCAAGAAGTTTACCCCCCGACAGGCCCCCTCTTC. This encodes CASSQEVYPPTGPLF. The rearrangement uses TRBV4-1 and TRBJ1-2; the D gene is possibly TRBD1 (6 bases). Per germline, CDR1 MGHRA and CDR2 YSYEKL. This CDR3 contains 15 residues.

The chain employs TRBV6-1 and TRBJ1-5; TRBD1 aligns across 8 bases. The trim removed 6 bases at V and 5 bases at J, leaving 12 bases unmatched. Per the germline V gene, CDR1 is MNHNS and CDR2 is SASEGT. This CDR3 has 16 residues. The CDR3 sequence: CASRPRTGFGDQPQHF. For the CDR3, the DNA is TGTGCCAGCAGACCTCGGACAGGGTTTGGCGATCAGCCCCAGCATTTT.

The chain links TRBV2 to TRBJ1-1, with D perhaps TRBD1 (6 bases). This CDR3 comprises 16 residues. V dropped 9 bases and J dropped 1 base, with 21 bases sitting between them. The V gene's germline CDR1 is SNHLY and CDR2 FYNNEI. In DNA form, the CDR3 reads TGTGCCAGTATAAGTCAGACAGGCTCAAAGAACACTGAAGCTTTCTTT. Translation gives CASISQTGSKNTEAFF.

This clonotype has at least ten counts. The chain recombines TRBV19 with TRBJ1-3; D call uncertain. Per the germline V gene, CDR1 is LNHDA and CDR2 is SQIVND (reference sequence). Trimming took off 7 bases at V and 0 bases at J, with 16 bases between the two ends. The CDR3 has 16 amino acids. CDR3 nucleotides: TGTGCCAGTAAGAAGATCAGCAGAAACTCTGGAAACACCATATATTTT. The encoded protein is CASKKISRNSGNTIYF.

This clonotype was seen repeatedly, ten times or more. The rearrangement joins TRBV29-1 to TRBJ1-3; TRBD1 matches 9 bases. The CDR3 length is 16 residues. V was clipped by 7 bases and J by 0 bases; unmatched bases: 10. CDR1 is SQVTM, CDR2 ANQGSEA, per germline. The CDR3 loop reads CSASGTGKDSGNTIYF. CDR3 in DNA: TGCAGCGCTTCCGGGACAGGGAAAGACTCTGGAAACACCATATATTTT.

The chain couples TRBV5-1 to TRBJ1-1, with D uncertain. This CDR3 has 13 amino acids. Per the germline V gene, CDR1 is SGHRS and CDR2 is YFSETQ. The V and J ends lost 6 bases and 0 bases respectively, with 9 bases between them. This CDR3 reads CASKVEVNTEAFF. As DNA, the CDR3 is TGCGCCAGCAAAGTCGAAGTGAACACTGAAGCTTTCTTT.

The sample holds many counts of this clonotype. The chain combines TRBV20-1 with TRBJ1-2, with TRBD1 as a possible D gene (5 bases). Germline CDR1 DFQATT, CDR2 SNEGSKA (reference sequence). The CDR3 is made up of 12 amino acids. V was shortened by 0 bases and J by 4 bases, with 6 bases between the two germline ends. CDR3 nucleotides: TGCAGTGCTAGAGACAGGGCCTATGGCTACACCTTC. This encodes CSARDRAYGYTF.

In regard to this clonotype: This may be a read error, as it is one base from a much larger clone. The chain carries TRBV19 and TRBJ1-3, with D unclear. V was clipped by 0 bases and J by 5 bases, with 8 bases between them. Germline CDR1 LNHDA, CDR2 SQIVND (reference sequence). The CDR3 consists of 14 residues. The CDR3 is CASSIEGTRNTIYF. The CDR3 DNA reads as TGTGCCAGTAGTATAGAAGGAACTCGAAACACCATATATTTT. The full variable domain, completed using reference TRBV19 and TRBJ1-3, is DGGITQSPKYLFRKEGQNVTLSCEQNLNHDAMYWYRQDPGQGLRLIYYSQIVNDFQKGDIAEGYSVSREKKESFPLTVTSAQKNPTAFYLCASSIEGTRNTIYFGEGSWLTVV.

Many counts were recorded for this clonotype. The rearrangement uses TRBV20-1 and TRBJ2-7, with 9 bases that match TRBD1. CDR1 and CDR2 from the germline V gene are DFQATT and SNEGSKA (reference sequence). The CDR3 loop spans 14 amino acids. V shed 5 bases, J shed 5 bases, and the junction held 10 bases outside the gene matches. The CDR3 spells CSAVTGGRRNEQYF. The CDR3 bases are TGCAGTGCTGTAACAGGGGGCAGGAGGAACGAGCAGTACTTC.

This clonotype has ten or more counts. V is TRBV20-1 and J is TRBJ1-2, with no clear D. V lost 3 bases, J lost 5 bases, and 13 bases lay in between. The CDR3 is 13 amino acids. In germline, CDR1 is DFQATT, CDR2 SNEGSKA (reference sequence). CDR3 DNA: TGCAGTGCTAGGGGAAGCAGCACTTATGGCTACACCTTC. It is translated as CSARGSSTYGYTF.

This clonotype has ten or more counts. V and J are TRBV5-1 and TRBJ2-7, with 13 bases aligning to TRBD2. The CDR3 is 13 residues long. The junction had 5 bases not matched to a gene; V was cut back by 7 bases and J by 7 bases. CDR1 is SGHRS and CDR2 is YFSETQ in the germline V gene. The CDR3 reads CASETSGGGEQYF. The CDR3 DNA follows: TGCGCCAGCGAAACTAGCGGGGGGGGGGAGCAGTACTTC. The full variable domain, its missing parts supplied by reference TRBV5-1 and TRBJ2-7, is KAGVTQTPRYLIKTRGQQVTLSCSPISGHRSVSWYQQTPGQGLQFLFEYFSETQRNKGNFPGRFSGRQFSNSRSEMNVSTLELGDSALYLCASETSGGGEQYFGPGTRLTVT.

This clonotype has just a few counts. A junction boundary mismatches the germline segment, possibly from a read error. J is TRBJ2-6 and V is TRBV7-2; tentatively, D is TRBD1 or TRBD2 (5 bases each). This CDR3 region has 15 residues. CDR1 is SGHTA, CDR2 FQGNSA, per germline. CDR3 sequence reads: CASNSGTSGANVLPF. The CDR3 nucleotides read TGTGCCAGCAATTCCGGCACTTCCGGGGCCAACGTCCTGCCTTTC.

This clonotype has ten or more counts. This chain uses TRBV15 with TRBJ1-5; D remains unclear. The CDR3 is made up of 14 amino acids. Trimming removed 4 bases from V and 6 bases from J, with 13 bases in between. CDR1 LNHNV and CDR2 YYDKDF come from the germline V gene (reference sequence). The CDR3 here is CATSTALGIQPQHF. Written as DNA, the CDR3 is TGTGCCACCAGCACTGCCCTTGGGATTCAGCCCCAGCATTTT.

In regard to this clonotype: A read error may account for a junction end that differs from germline. The chain has TRBV29-1 and TRBJ2-1, with TRBD2 identical over 7 bases. CDR1 is SQVTM and CDR2 is ANQGSEA in the germline V gene. The CDR3 has 16 residues. The CDR3 nucleotides read TGCAGCGTTGAAGATCGGGTGCGGGAGAAGGGTAATGGGCAGTTCTTC. Encoded protein: CSVEDRVREKGNGQFF.

The table lists this clonotype with many counts. The rearrangement uses TRBV20-1 and TRBJ2-7, with 8 bases matching TRBD2. Germline V CDR1 and CDR2: DFQATT, SNEGSKA (reference sequence). There are 13 residues in the CDR3. Trimming cost V 3 bases and J 3 bases; bases outside gene matches: 4. In DNA form, the CDR3 reads TGCAGTGCTAGCGGGCGGGAGGTCTACGAGCAGTACTTC. This gives the protein CSASGREVYEQYF.

This clonotype was counted ten times or more. This chain joins TRBV2 and TRBJ1-5; TRBD1 might be the D (6 bases). The CDR3 has 14 amino acids. Germline V gene data show CDR1 as SNHLY and CDR2 as FYNNEI. Deletions cut 6 bases from V and 4 bases from J, with 13 bases between. The CDR3 DNA is TGTGCCAGCAGCTTGGACAGCTATAATCAGCCCCAGCATTTT. Protein sequence: CASSLDSYNQPQHF.

On this clonotype: One base away lies a much larger clone, so this may be a sequencing read error. The chain combines TRBV6-1 with TRBJ2-1; D is possibly TRBD1 (6 bases). CDR1 MNHNS and CDR2 SASEGT come from the germline V gene. V was clipped by 6 bases and J by 8 bases, with 20 bases between them. This CDR3 has 15 amino acids. CDR3 sequence: CASRQTGRLGYEQFF. The CDR3 region has the DNA TGTGCCAGCAGGCAAACAGGGAGATTGGGGTATGAGCAGTTCTTC.